The clone carrying this T cell receptor (beta chain) was recorded at least ten times. With 3 bases clipped from V and 2 bases from J, the junction kept 4 bases outside the gene matches. The CDR3 runs 15 residues. Germline loops: CDR1 SGHRS, CDR2 YFSETQ. The sample belongs to a study of neurological immune-mediated disorders. TCRdb reprocessed the 5' RACE reads with MiXCR, giving one entry per CDR3 protein. The sample has about 60,000 distinct CDR3 sequences, about 4% seen once; the top ten hold approximately 2.9%. The sequence came from a man over 45 with multiple sclerosis. This rearrangement joins TRBV5-1 to TRBJ2-1, with 8 bases aligning to TRBD2. The material sequenced was PBMCs. The CDR3 nucleotides are TGCGCCAGCAGCTCCAGCGGGAGAGCCTACAATGAGCAGTTCTTC. Its translation: CASSSSGRAYNEQFF. Complete variable domain (other parts from reference TRBV5-1 and TRBJ2-1): KAGVTQTPRYLIKTRGQQVTLSCSPISGHRSVSWYQQTPGQGLQFLFEYFSETQRNKGNFPGRFSGRQFSNSRSEMNVSTLELGDSALYLCASSSSGRAYNEQFFGPGTRLTVL.